Presented here are 2 T cell receptor beta chains from one specimen sequenced in a study of metastatic and nonmetastatic thyroid tumors. No treatment of any kind had been given to any patient before thyroid surgery. TCRdb re-clonotyped the PCR reads through MiXCR. The sample gives around 40,000 clones, around 26% of which show up once; around 10% is in the top ten. The sample taken for sequencing was blood. Receptors originate from a female donor with papillary thyroid cancer or a benign thyroid nodule (not recorded which). Some clones in this sample may be carry-over from other donors' samples.

This clone was recorded at least ten times. The chain links TRBV5-6 to TRBJ2-7; the D gene is possibly TRBD1 (5 bases). Germline V lookup: CDR1 SGHDT, CDR2 YYEEEE. Trimming left V 2 bases short and J 1 base short, with 7 bases between. The CDR3 is made up of 13 amino acids. Here the CDR3 reads CASSFAGSYEQYF. DNA for the CDR3: TGTGCCAGCAGCTTTGCAGGGTCCTACGAGCAGTACTTC.

To note about this clone: A much larger clone is a single base away; this may be a read error. Within the sample, other DNA sequences also encode this same CDR3. The chain recombines TRBV20-1 with TRBJ1-2; D gene uncertain. The germline V gene encodes CDR1 DFQATT and CDR2 SNEGSKA (reference sequence). V dropped 5 bases and J dropped 1 base, with 8 bases sitting between them. The CDR3 is made up of 12 amino acids. CDR3: CSAPDGNYGYTF. CDR3 DNA: TGCAGTGCTCCGGACGGTAACTATGGCTACACCTTC.